These 10 T cell receptor beta chains were all obtained from the same sample, sequenced in a study of OX40 agonist ivuxolimab in advanced cancers. Method: immunoSEQ multiplex PCR; TCRdb's copy keeps in-frame clones and lacks some. The sample holds approximately 79,000 clones, around 87% seen once. The input for sequencing was CD4+ or CD8+ T cells sorted from blood, taken in a trial of the OX40 agonist ivuxolimab. The receptors stem from an adult with an advanced solid tumor such as melanoma, head and neck, liver or kidney cancer.

The chain joins TRBV5-1 to TRBJ1-2; 10 bases are a match to TRBD1. Germline V gives CDR1 SGHRS, CDR2 YFSETQ. The CDR3 loop spans 14 amino acids. V gave up 7 bases and J gave up 5 bases; unmatched junction bases: 8. CDR3 residues: CASGRDRGVYGYTF. CDR3 nucleotides: TGCGCCAGCGGACGGGACAGGGGAGTGTATGGCTACACCTTC.

V usage is TRBV28 and J usage is TRBJ2-7; D is possibly TRBD1 (5 bases). The CDR3 extends over 14 amino acids. Germline V gene data show CDR1 as MDHEN and CDR2 as SYDVKM. Trimming shortened V by 6 bases and J by 2 bases, and 14 bases separated the two germline ends. The CDR3: CASRARTPPYEQYF. DNA of the CDR3: TGTGCCAGCAGAGCCAGGACACCCCCCTACGAGCAGTACTTC.

A remark on this clone: The sample has other DNA sequences that encode this CDR3 too. CDR3 in DNA: TGTGCCAGCAGCGTAGCAGTGAACACTGAAGCTTTCTTT. Translating gives CASSVAVNTEAFF. The chain has TRBV9 and TRBJ1-1, with D hard to call. Germline V gene data show CDR1 as SGDLS and CDR2 as YYNGEE. V was trimmed by 0 bases and J by 0 bases, leaving 3 bases between them. The CDR3 length is 13 residues.

The CDR3 nucleotides are TGTGCCGCCTCAGGGGGCAGCTCCTATAATTCACCCCTCCACTTT. Translated, it gives CAASGGSSYNSPLHF. The chain is built from TRBV30 and TRBJ1-6, with 8 bases that match TRBD1. This CDR3 contains 15 residues. With V trimmed by 8 bases and J by 0 bases, 6 bases remained unmatched. Looked up from germline, CDR1 is GTSNPN and CDR2 is SVGIG (reference sequence).

The CDR3 sequence: CSAENQETQYF. The DNA for the CDR3 is TGCAGTGCCGAAAACCAAGAGACCCAGTACTTC. The rearrangement uses TRBV20-1 and TRBJ2-5; D is unresolved. V lost 6 bases and J 0 bases, leaving 5 bases between the germline ends. Per the germline V gene, CDR1 is DFQATT and CDR2 is SNEGSKA (reference sequence). This CDR3 region has 11 residues.

This chain connects TRBV20-1 to TRBJ2-3, with D possibly matching TRBD1 (5 bases). V was pared by 1 base and J by 9 bases, with 5 bases between. Germline V gene sequence: CDR1 DFQATT, CDR2 SNEGSKA (reference sequence). The CDR3 is made up of 10 amino acids. CDR3 in amino acids: CSARGGTQYF. The CDR3 nucleotides are TGCAGTGCTAGAGGGGGCACGCAGTATTTT.

The V and J genes are TRBV18 and TRBJ1-1, with TRBD1 identical over 11 bases. CDR1 is KGHSH and CDR2 is LQKENI in the germline V gene. The CDR3 contains 14 residues. J gave up 7 bases and V 4 bases, and 5 bases lay outside the gene matches. The CDR3 spells CASSLGTGGGEAFF. The CDR3, as DNA: TGTGCCAGCTCACTGGGGACAGGGGGAGGTGAAGCTTTCTTT.

The DNA of the CDR3 is TGTGCCAGCAGCCGTGCCTCTGGTAGCAATCAGCCCCAGCATTTT. Translating it yields CASSRASGSNQPQHF. The chain links TRBV7-2 to TRBJ1-5; D gene unclear. Per the germline V gene, CDR1 is SGHTA and CDR2 is FQGNSA. The CDR3 extends over 15 amino acids. The V gene lost 5 bases and the J gene lost 0 bases, with 11 bases spanning the gap.

J is TRBJ1-6 and V is TRBV28; tentatively, D is TRBD1 (5 bases). The CDR3 is 14 amino acids. The germline gives CDR1 MDHEN, CDR2 SYDVKM. V shed 6 bases and J shed 8 bases, with 14 bases lying between them. The CDR3 is CASSRGTVYSPLHF. The CDR3 DNA sequence: TGTGCCAGCAGCCGAGGGACCGTTTATTCACCCCTCCACTTT.

The V call is TRBV2, the J call TRBJ2-7; D is perhaps TRBD1 or TRBD2 (7 bases each). Germline V gene lookup returns CDR1 SNHLY and CDR2 FYNNEI. Between the trimmed V and J ends, which lost 5 bases and 4 bases, there was a span of 18 bases. The CDR3 covers 15 residues. This CDR3 reads CASSTGLEGAYEQYF. The CDR3 nucleotides are TGTGCCAGCAGTACCGGACTAGAGGGGGCATACGAGCAGTACTTC.